The 20 T cell receptor beta chains listed next were all sequenced from one sample in a study of CD8+ T cells in alopecia areata. Extracted RNA was reverse transcribed, and the resulting cDNA served as sequencing template. Clones were read by immunoSEQ multiplex PCR, and TCRdb kept only the in-frame ones, dropping some. The sample holds approximately 100,000 clones, approximately 58% seen once. The sample consisted of CD4+ T cells sorted from blood. Receptors were obtained from a human donor in good health.

This chain uses TRBV5-6 with TRBJ2-2; D is undetermined. V lost 0 bases, J lost 5 bases, and 5 bases lay in between. The CDR3 consists of 13 residues. CDR1 and CDR2 (germline): SGHDT, YYEEEE. The CDR3 sequence is CASSLGGTGELFF. As DNA, the CDR3 is TGTGCCAGCAGCTTGGGGGGAACCGGGGAGCTGTTTTTT.

V usage is TRBV4-3 and J usage is TRBJ2-5; D is unresolved. V lost 4 bases, J lost 1 base, and 13 bases lay in between. This CDR3 contains 15 residues. Germline V gene sequence: CDR1 LGHNA, CDR2 YSLEER. The CDR3 coding sequence is TGCGCCAGCAGCCCCTCAGTAGGGTTCCAAGAGACCCAGTACTTC. Amino acids: CASSPSVGFQETQYF.

This chain joins TRBV28 and TRBJ2-5; unclear D gene. CDR1 and CDR2 (germline): MDHEN, SYDVKM. The CDR3 covers 15 residues. The ends were cut back, 4 bases at V and 1 base at J, with 13 bases in the middle. CDR3 sequence reads: CASSSKLSRQETQYF. CDR3 coding DNA: TGTGCCAGCAGTTCGAAATTGAGCCGCCAAGAGACCCAGTACTTC.

This rearrangement joins TRBV29-1 to TRBJ2-1, with a tentative D call TRBD1 (6 bases). Trimming removed 0 bases from V and 6 bases from J, with 9 bases in between. Germline lookup yields CDR1 SQVTM and CDR2 ANQGSEA. The CDR3 spans 13 residues. CDR3 sequence: CSVEDLGANEQFF. For the CDR3, the DNA is TGCAGCGTTGAAGATCTGGGGGCCAATGAGCAGTTCTTC.

The CDR3 DNA reads as TGTGCCAGCAGCCCGAGCGGGACCAAAGAGACCCAGTACTTC. It translates to CASSPSGTKETQYF. The chain uses TRBV7-2 and TRBJ2-5; 7 bases fit TRBD2. The V segment lost 5 bases and the J segment 3 bases; nucleotides outside the gene matches: 6. The CDR3 length is 14 residues. Germline assignment: CDR1 SGHTA and CDR2 FQGNSA.

This clone has more than one count but fewer than ten. The CDR3 DNA follows: TGTGCCAGTCGAGTTCGGGGGGCAGGTCAGCCCCAGCATTTT. Its protein is CASRVRGAGQPQHF. V and J are TRBV19 and TRBJ1-5, with D possibly matching TRBD1 (6 bases). Germline V lookup: CDR1 LNHDA, CDR2 SQIVND (reference sequence). The CDR3 loop spans 14 amino acids. V was clipped by 8 bases and J by 6 bases, with 17 bases between them.

This clone was seen a handful of times. V usage is TRBV29-1 and J usage is TRBJ2-5; the D gene is possibly TRBD1 (6 bases). The germline V and J ends were trimmed by 7 bases and 1 base, with 19 bases remaining between them. This CDR3 contains 15 residues. Germline assignment: CDR1 SQVTM and CDR2 ANQGSEA. As DNA, the CDR3 is TGCAGCGCCTTCCGGACAGCTATGGCCCAAGAGACCCAGTACTTC. Translated: CSAFRTAMAQETQYF.

The chain employs TRBV29-1 and TRBJ2-3, with D unclear. The CDR3 spans 13 residues. The V end was cut by 3 bases, the J end by 1 base, with 8 bases between. The V gene's germline CDR1 is SQVTM and CDR2 ANQGSEA. The CDR3 reads CSVEGHGTDTQYF. The CDR3 bases are TGCAGCGTTGAGGGCCACGGCACAGATACGCAGTATTTT.

This chain joins TRBV27 and TRBJ2-3; unclear D gene. The germline CDR1 and CDR2 sequences are MNHEY and SMNVEV (reference sequence). The CDR3 sequence is 15 residues long. V was clipped by 3 bases and J by 0 bases, with 10 bases between them. CDR3 nucleotides: TGTGCCAGCAGTTTTAGGGCTACTAGCACAGATACGCAGTATTTT. Translating gives CASSFRATSTDTQYF.

This clone was seen once. The rearrangement joins TRBV7-9 to TRBJ2-7; no clear D. CDR3 length: 12 residues. Trimming cost V 3 bases and J 3 bases, with 6 bases left between them. Germline V gene sequence: CDR1 SEHNR, CDR2 FQNEAQ (reference sequence). The CDR3: CASSFGDYEQYF. The CDR3, as DNA: TGTGCCAGCAGCTTTGGGGACTACGAGCAGTACTTC.

This clone appeared a few times. V usage is TRBV7-2 and J usage is TRBJ2-1, with TRBD1 identical over 10 bases. This CDR3 contains 14 residues. V lost 3 bases to trimming and J lost 5 bases; unmatched junction nucleotides: 1. Germline V gene lookup returns CDR1 SGHTA and CDR2 FQGNSA. CDR3 DNA sequence: TGTGCCAGCAGCTTGGGACAGGGGCACAATGAGCAGTTCTTC. As protein: CASSLGQGHNEQFF. Combining the CDR3 with reference TRBV7-2 and TRBJ2-1 gives the whole variable domain GAGVSQSPSNKVTEKGKDVELRCDPISGHTALYWYRQSLGQGLEFLIYFQGNSAPDKSGLPSDRFSAERTGGSVSTLTIQRTQQEDSAVYLCASSLGQGHNEQFFGPGTRLTVL.

V usage is TRBV7-9 and J usage is TRBJ1-4; 9 positions agree with TRBD1. Per the germline V gene, CDR1 is SEHNR and CDR2 is FQNEAQ (reference sequence). The ends lost 2 bases at V and 3 bases at J; junction bases unmatched: 4. The CDR3 runs 16 residues. The CDR3 region has the DNA TGTGCCAGCAGCTTATACCGACAGGGGGCTAATGAAAAACTGTTTTTT. The encoded protein is CASSLYRQGANEKLFF.

This clone was detected only a few times. This rearrangement joins TRBV2 to TRBJ1-2; maybe TRBD1 (5 bases). The V end lost 7 bases, the J end lost 2 bases, and 17 bases lay between the germline ends. Germline loops: CDR1 SNHLY, CDR2 FYNNEI. The CDR3 runs 15 residues. The chain's CDR3 is CASTPRAGRNYGYTF. CDR3 DNA: TGTGCCAGCACACCCCGAGCGGGGCGAAACTATGGCTACACCTTC.

This clone was recorded a few times. The V call is TRBV10-3, the J call TRBJ1-6, with 9 positions matching TRBD1. The CDR3 sequence is 15 residues long. The V gene's germline CDR1 is ENHRY and CDR2 SYGVKD. V shed 7 bases and J 7 bases; nucleotides not matched to a gene: 8. The CDR3 nucleotides read TGTGCCATCAACAAGGGACAGGGCATGAATTCACCCCTCCACTTT. Its translation is CAINKGQGMNSPLHF.

The gene calls are TRBV4-3 and TRBJ2-6; no definite D call. CDR3 length: 19 residues. V was trimmed by 1 base and J by 0 bases, leaving 16 bases between them. Germline CDR1 reads LGHNA; CDR2 reads YSLEER. The CDR3 sequence is CASSQGYFLVRSGANVLTF. The CDR3 coding sequence is TGCGCCAGCAGCCAAGGATATTTCTTGGTTCGCTCTGGGGCCAACGTCCTGACTTTC.

This clone has just a few counts. The rearrangement uses TRBV2 and TRBJ1-4; perhaps TRBD1 as D (6 bases). CDR1 and CDR2 from the germline V gene are SNHLY and FYNNEI. The CDR3 is 17 amino acids. V lost 0 bases and J 12 bases, leaving 23 bases between the germline ends. The CDR3 DNA reads TGTGCCAGCAGTGAAGCCTCCCCGGGACACGGGGTAGAGGAACTGTTTTTT. Its protein product is CASSEASPGHGVEELFF.

The chain uses TRBV4-3 and TRBJ1-1; no clear D gene. The CDR3 is made up of 14 amino acids. Trimming pared 3 bases from V and 1 base from J, leaving 9 bases between. The germline CDR1 and CDR2 sequences are LGHNA and YSLEER. CDR3 sequence: CASSHITQNTEAFF. In DNA, the CDR3 is TGCGCCAGCAGCCACATAACTCAGAACACTGAAGCTTTCTTT.

The chain couples TRBV7-8 to TRBJ2-7; 10 bases match TRBD1. Looked up from germline, CDR1 is SGHVS and CDR2 is FQNEAQ. The CDR3 is made up of 14 amino acids. V shed 1 base, J shed 3 bases, and the junction held 0 bases outside the gene matches. CDR3 amino acids: CASSLGDRGYEQYF. CDR3 DNA: TGTGCCAGCAGCTTAGGGGACAGGGGCTACGAGCAGTACTTC.

The chain has TRBV7-8 and TRBJ1-1; D unresolved. CDR3 length: 14 amino acids. V gave up 5 bases and J gave up 0 bases, with 10 bases separating them. CDR1 is SGHVS and CDR2 is FQNEAQ in the germline V gene. DNA of the CDR3: TGTGCCAGCAGCCCGTCAGACCTGAACACTGAAGCTTTCTTT. Protein product: CASSPSDLNTEAFF.

The rearrangement joins TRBV5-1 to TRBJ2-5; 11 bases are shared with TRBD2. V shed 6 bases and J 8 bases; nucleotides not matched to a gene: 18. Germline CDR1 SGHRS, CDR2 YFSETQ. This CDR3 contains 17 residues. The CDR3: CASTNDASGGSGGTQYF. The CDR3 DNA is TGCGCCAGCACTAATGATGCTAGCGGGGGGTCGGGTGGAACCCAGTACTTC.